This record concerns one T cell receptor beta chain sequence. The data belong to a study of blood T cell repertoires in COVID-19. Study at large: Specimens from acute and convalescent COVID-19 originated in the United States, Italy and Spain.

In germline, CDR1 is MDHEN, CDR2 SYDVKM. V trimming: 6 bases; J trimming: 6 bases; junction bases outside the gene matches: 11. The CDR3 has 16 residues. The method was immunoSEQ multiplex PCR; TCRdb's version includes in-frame clones alone and lacks a portion of them. The table records 60,000 to 85,000 clones, 70% to 80% of them present only once. The TCR originated in a human donor in a cohort sampled during active COVID-19. What was sequenced was peripheral blood. The rearrangement links TRBV28 to TRBJ1-6; 7 nucleotides align to TRBD1. The CDR3 spells CASRSTGLLVNSPLHF. The CDR3 bases are TGTGCCAGCAGGTCGACAGGGCTCCTGGTTAATTCACCCCTCCACTTT.